The rows below give T cell receptor beta chains drawn from one sample of a study of control samples from healthy donors and cancer patients. Generated by immunoSEQ multiplex PCR, the TCRdb table keeps only in-frame clones and is missing some. Counted here are roughly 99,000 clones, roughly 86% occurring once; the ten biggest clones make up approximately 2%. Sequenced: blood. These receptors came from a man aged 55-75 years in good health. Each CDR3 is given with its conserved first and last residue. D genes are given only for firm matches. Size values are once, few and many counts, or a class for expanded clones, and some rows have none.

d_call: TRBD1; v_call: TRBV9; clone_size: -; j_call: TRBJ1-2; cdr3_aa: CASSARGDSDLYGYTF; cdr3_nt: TGTGCCAGCAGCGCCCGAGGGGACAGCGATCTGTATGGCTACACCTTC
d_call: TRBD1; v_call: TRBV11-2; clone_size: -; j_call: TRBJ2-5; cdr3_aa: CASSPGQGKEETQYF; cdr3_nt: TGTGCCAGCAGCCCTGGACAGGGAAAGGAAGAGACCCAGTACTTC
d_call: TRBD1; v_call: TRBV6-6; clone_size: -; j_call: TRBJ1-2; cdr3_aa: CASEQGIGGYTF; cdr3_nt: TGTGCCAGTGAACAGGGGATCGGCGGCTACACCTTC
d_call: -; v_call: TRBV6-5; clone_size: -; j_call: TRBJ2-1; cdr3_aa: CATGGGLVEQFF; cdr3_nt: TGTGCCACTGGGGGTGGGTTAGTTGAGCAGTTCTTC
d_call: TRBD2; v_call: TRBV5-4; clone_size: -; j_call: TRBJ2-7; cdr3_aa: CASGFTSGSEQYF; cdr3_nt: TGTGCCAGCGGGTTCACTAGCGGAAGCGAGCAGTACTTC
d_call: -; v_call: TRBV3-1/TRBV3-2; clone_size: -; j_call: TRBJ2-7; cdr3_aa: CASSQAAEYEQYF; cdr3_nt: TGTGCCAGCAGCCAAGCCGCGGAATACGAGCAGTACTTC
d_call: TRBD1; v_call: TRBV5-1; clone_size: -; j_call: TRBJ2-5; cdr3_aa: CASSTLGQGQETQYF; cdr3_nt: TGCGCCAGCAGCACCCTAGGACAGGGTCAAGAGACCCAGTACTTC
d_call: TRBD1; v_call: TRBV2; clone_size: few; j_call: TRBJ1-2; cdr3_aa: CASSVDRGNYGYTF; cdr3_nt: TGTGCCAGCAGTGTAGACAGGGGGAACTATGGCTACACCTTC
d_call: -; v_call: TRBV27; clone_size: -; j_call: TRBJ1-1; cdr3_aa: CASSSPGLTEAFF; cdr3_nt: TGTGCCAGCAGTTCTCCGGGGCTCACTGAAGCTTTCTTT
d_call: TRBD2; v_call: TRBV29-1; clone_size: -; j_call: TRBJ2-3; cdr3_aa: CSVEGAQREGTDTQYF; cdr3_nt: TGCAGCGTTGAAGGGGCCCAGCGGGAGGGCACAGATACGCAGTATTTT
d_call: -; v_call: TRBV9; clone_size: -; j_call: TRBJ2-3; cdr3_aa: CASSVGPRSTDTQYF; cdr3_nt: TGTGCCAGCAGCGTAGGCCCTAGAAGCACAGATACGCAGTATTTT
d_call: -; v_call: TRBV28; clone_size: -; j_call: TRBJ2-5; cdr3_aa: CASSLSSGTIGLGTQYF; cdr3_nt: TGTGCCAGCAGTTTATCCTCGGGTACGATTGGCTTGGGGACCCAGTACTTC
d_call: TRBD1; v_call: TRBV6-5; clone_size: -; j_call: TRBJ2-7; cdr3_aa: CASSYSPQGVGYEQYF; cdr3_nt: TGTGCCAGCAGTTATTCACCTCAGGGGGTTGGGTACGAGCAGTACTTC
d_call: -; v_call: TRBV30; clone_size: -; j_call: TRBJ1-6; cdr3_aa: CAWQGSNSPLHF; cdr3_nt: TGTGCCTGGCAGGGGAGTAATTCACCCCTCCACTTT
d_call: TRBD1; v_call: TRBV5-3; clone_size: -; j_call: TRBJ2-7; cdr3_aa: CARSFTLDRIVTYEQYF; cdr3_nt: TGTGCCAGAAGCTTTACACTGGACAGGATAGTTACCTACGAGCAGTACTTC
d_call: TRBD1; v_call: TRBV11-2; clone_size: -; j_call: TRBJ2-7; cdr3_aa: CASRWTGDQYEQYF; cdr3_nt: TGTGCCAGCAGGTGGACAGGCGACCAATACGAGCAGTACTTC
d_call: -; v_call: TRBV18; clone_size: -; j_call: TRBJ2-2; cdr3_aa: CASSQGGRSTGELFF; cdr3_nt: TGTGCCAGCTCTCAGGGGGGGCGCAGCACCGGGGAGCTGTTTTTT